This TCR beta chain appears in the sequencing data of a study of T-cell reconstitution after alpha-beta-depleted transplantation in children. This clonotype was seen at least ten times. As it was prepared, the TCRbeta library received unique molecular identifiers. TCRdb used MiXCR to reprocess the PCR reads, holding one entry per CDR3 protein. The table shows approximately 88,000 distinct CDR3 sequences, with about 12% occurring only once. The receptor's source is a human donor who donated a stem cell graft to a child with inherited bone marrow failure. The source was PBMCs from the stem cell graft donor, collected from the stem cell graft.

CDR3 protein: CASSLQNSGLDTQYF. Written as DNA, the CDR3 is TGTGCCAGCAGCTTACAAAATAGCGGGTTAGATACGCAGTATTTT. The chain combines TRBV5-6 with TRBJ2-3, with 7 bases matching TRBD2. Germline lookup yields CDR1 SGHDT and CDR2 YYEEEE. The CDR3 runs to 15 residues. Trimming removed 2 bases from V and 5 bases from J; junction bases left unmatched: 8.